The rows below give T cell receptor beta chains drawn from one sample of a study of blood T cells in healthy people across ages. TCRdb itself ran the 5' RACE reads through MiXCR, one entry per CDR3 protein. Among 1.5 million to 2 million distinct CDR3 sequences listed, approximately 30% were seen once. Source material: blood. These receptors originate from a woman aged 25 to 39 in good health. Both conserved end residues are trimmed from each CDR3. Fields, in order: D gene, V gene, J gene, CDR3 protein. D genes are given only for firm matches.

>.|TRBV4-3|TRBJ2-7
ASSPGSSYYEQY
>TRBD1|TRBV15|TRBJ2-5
ATSPRQGVETQY
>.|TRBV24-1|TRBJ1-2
ATRDWTLEGGYT
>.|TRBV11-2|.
ASSQQGLLNEQY
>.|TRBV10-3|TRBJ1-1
AISENRLGISEAF
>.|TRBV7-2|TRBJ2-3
AGSLGAALSQY
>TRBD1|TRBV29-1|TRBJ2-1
SVKIGTGGYFEQF
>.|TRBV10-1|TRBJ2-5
ASSEAGWETQY
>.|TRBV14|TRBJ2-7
AGSPTGGEAYEQY
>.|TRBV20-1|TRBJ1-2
SAKEGPSSGYT
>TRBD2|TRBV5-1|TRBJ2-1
ASSLGSSGNYSEQF
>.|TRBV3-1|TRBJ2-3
ASSSDPDTQY
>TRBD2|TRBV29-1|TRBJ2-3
SVELRTSRVHTDTQY
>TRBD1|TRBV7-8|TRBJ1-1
ASSRATGSGTEAF
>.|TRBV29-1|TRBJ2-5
SVESGGGTQY
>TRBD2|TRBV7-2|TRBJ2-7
ASSSGTRRGYEQY
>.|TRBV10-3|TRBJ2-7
AISESTRGEQY
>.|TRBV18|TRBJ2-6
ASSKGTSGANVLT
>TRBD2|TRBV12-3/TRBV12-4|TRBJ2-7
AGSPGGGRYEQY
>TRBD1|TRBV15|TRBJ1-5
ATSRVETGMQPQH
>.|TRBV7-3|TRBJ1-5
ASSHIHGTVSNQPQH
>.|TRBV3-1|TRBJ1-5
ASSQDREAGVSRQPQH
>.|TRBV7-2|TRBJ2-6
ASRSGPGANVLT
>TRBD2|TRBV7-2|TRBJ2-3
ASSLGVLAGITDTQY
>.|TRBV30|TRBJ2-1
AWTIPRLPYEQF
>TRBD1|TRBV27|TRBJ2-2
ASSLPGPGQGNTGELF